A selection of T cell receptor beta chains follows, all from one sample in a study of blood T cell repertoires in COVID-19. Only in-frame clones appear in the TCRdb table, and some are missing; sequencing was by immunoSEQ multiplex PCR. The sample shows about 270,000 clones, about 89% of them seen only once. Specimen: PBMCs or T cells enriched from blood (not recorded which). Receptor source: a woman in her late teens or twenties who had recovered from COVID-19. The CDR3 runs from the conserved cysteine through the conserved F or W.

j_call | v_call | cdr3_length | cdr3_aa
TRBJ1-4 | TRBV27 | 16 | CASSTDRGSGNEKLFF
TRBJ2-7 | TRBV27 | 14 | CASSFTSGYYEQYF
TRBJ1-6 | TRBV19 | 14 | CASSINGPGSPLHF
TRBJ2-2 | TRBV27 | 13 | CASSWAGTGELFF
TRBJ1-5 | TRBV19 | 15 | CASRLTVTGNQPQHF
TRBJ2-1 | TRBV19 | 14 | CASSIGGPYNEQFF
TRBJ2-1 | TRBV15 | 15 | CATSRTGGSYNEQFF
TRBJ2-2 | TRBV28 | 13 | CASQTGNTGELFF
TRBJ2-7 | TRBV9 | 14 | CASSVGQGDYEQYF
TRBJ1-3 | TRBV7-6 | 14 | CAIGPGDSGNTIYF
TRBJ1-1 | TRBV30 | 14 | CAWSEGGAWTEAFF
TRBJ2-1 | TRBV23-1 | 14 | CASVHTDGNNEQFF
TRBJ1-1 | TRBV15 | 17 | CATSRDFTDSPNTEAFF
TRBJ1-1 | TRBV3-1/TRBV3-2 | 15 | CASSPRDSKNTEAFF
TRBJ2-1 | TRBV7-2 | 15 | CASSWGLAGPNEQFF
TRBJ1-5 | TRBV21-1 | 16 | CASSKVSRDTNQPQHF
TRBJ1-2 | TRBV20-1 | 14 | CSARDRVSGGGYTF
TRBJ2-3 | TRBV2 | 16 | CASSGSWDSSTDTQYF
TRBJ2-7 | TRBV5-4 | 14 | CASSLDGPPYEQYF
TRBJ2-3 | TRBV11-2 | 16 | CASSFGQGTRPDTQYF
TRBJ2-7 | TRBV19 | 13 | CASSFDRDREQYF
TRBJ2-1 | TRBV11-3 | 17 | CASSLGTRAGGFDEQFF
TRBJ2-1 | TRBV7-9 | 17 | CASSLVVAGPAYNEQFF
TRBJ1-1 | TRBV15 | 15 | CATSTILRGNTEAFF
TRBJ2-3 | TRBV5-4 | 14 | CASSQQVTTDTQYF
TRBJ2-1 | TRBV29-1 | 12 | CSVETAHNEQFF
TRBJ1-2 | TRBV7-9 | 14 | CASNPGGAHYGYTF
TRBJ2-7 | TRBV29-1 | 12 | CSVVLASYEQYF
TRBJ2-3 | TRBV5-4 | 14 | CASSLDTSTDTQYF
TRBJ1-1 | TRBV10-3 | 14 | CAISEGAVNTEAFF
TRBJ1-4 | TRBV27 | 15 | CASTGIGVSNEKLFF
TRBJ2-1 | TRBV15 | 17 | CATSRDHSGGLYNEQFF
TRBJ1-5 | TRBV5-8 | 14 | CASSLVQGNQPQHF
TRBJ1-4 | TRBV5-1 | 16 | CASSLAPGQGNEKLFF
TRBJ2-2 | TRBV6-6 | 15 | CASSSQTGRTGELFF
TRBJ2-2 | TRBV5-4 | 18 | CASSLAGTSGGGTGELFF
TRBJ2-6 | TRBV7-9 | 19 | CASSLVLGDRITGANVLTF
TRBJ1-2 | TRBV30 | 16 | CAWSVRQGAPIYGYTF
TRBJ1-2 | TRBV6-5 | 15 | CASSSLATGNYGYTF
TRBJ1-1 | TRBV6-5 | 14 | CASSYRQGNTEAFF
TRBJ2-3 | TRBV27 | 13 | CASSGDRADTQYF
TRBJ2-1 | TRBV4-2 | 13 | CASSRETSREQFF
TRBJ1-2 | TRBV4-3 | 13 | CASSQHRTGGYTF
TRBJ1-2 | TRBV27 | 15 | CASSWGQGTLGGYTF
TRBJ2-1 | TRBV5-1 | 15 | CASRKTGTGDNEQFF
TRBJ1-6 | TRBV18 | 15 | CASSPDGTYNSPLHF
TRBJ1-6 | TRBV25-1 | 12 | CASRYSNSPLHF
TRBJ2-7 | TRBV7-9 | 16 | CASSLNHRGPTYEQYF
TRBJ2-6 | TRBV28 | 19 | CASSLSARDRSTGANVLTF
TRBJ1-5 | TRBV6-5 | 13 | CASSRQGNQPQHF
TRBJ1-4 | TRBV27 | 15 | CASSSRTGRNEKLFF
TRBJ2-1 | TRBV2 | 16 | CASSEEVGGSYNEQFF
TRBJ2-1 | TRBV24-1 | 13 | CATSQGDYNEQFF
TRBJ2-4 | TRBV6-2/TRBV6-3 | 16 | CASSYGQGLAKNIQYF
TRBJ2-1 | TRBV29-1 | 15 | CSVDSDYHSYNEQFF
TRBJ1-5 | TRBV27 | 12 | CASSPGGQPQHF
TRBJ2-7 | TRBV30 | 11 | CAWSAFREQYF
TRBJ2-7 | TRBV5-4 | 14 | CASSPNPQTYEQYF
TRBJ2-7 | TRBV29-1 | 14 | CSVELAGGRYEQYF